The rows below give T cell receptor beta chains drawn from one sample of a study of T cells in localized non-small cell lung cancer. Profiling relied on immunoSEQ multiplex PCR, and the TCRdb table lists in-frame clones only, not all of them. The sample comprises more than 1,500 clones, roughly 36% of which are singletons, and about 8.8% rests with the top ten. The sample here was lung tumor tissue, taken before any cancer treatment. The receptor source for this set is a woman aged 35-70 years with stage I lung adenocarcinoma. Each CDR3 is given with its conserved first and last residue. Each record gives: V gene, D gene, clone size, J gene, CDR3 DNA, CDR3 protein. The D gene is left open where the match is weak. Clone size, where shown, is once, few, many, or a class for clones that have expanded.

TRBV11-3	.	.	TRBJ1-3	TGTGCCAGCAGCGGAGCCCGCTCTGGAAACACCATATATTTT	CASSGARSGNTIYF
TRBV9	.	.	TRBJ2-1	TGTGCCAGCAGTGAAGATCCGGCCTACAATGAGCAGTTCTTC	CASSEDPAYNEQFF
TRBV11-3	TRBD1	.	TRBJ2-6	TGTGCCAGCAGCTTAGGACAGGGAAGCTCTGGGGCCAACGTCCTGACTTTC	CASSLGQGSSGANVLTF
TRBV11-3	.	.	TRBJ1-1	TGTGCCAGCAGCGGCGGGGGGCGCGGTCCGGACACTGAAGCTTTCTTT	CASSGGGRGPDTEAFF
TRBV7-5	.	few	TRBJ1-5	TGTGCCAGCAGCTTAGATCGGCAGGGGCTTCAGCCCCAGCATTTT	CASSLDRQGLQPQHF
TRBV11-3	TRBD2	large	TRBJ2-2	TGTGCCAGCAGTGGACTAGCGGGGCTTAACACCGGGGAGCTGTTTTTT	CASSGLAGLNTGELFF
TRBV4-1	TRBD1	few	TRBJ1-1	TGCGCCAGCAGGGACAGGGGGAGAACTGAAGCTTTCTTT	CASRDRGRTEAFF
TRBV6-8	.	.	TRBJ1-5	TGTGCCAGCAGTTACTCCCGCAATCAGCCCCAGCATTTT	CASSYSRNQPQHF
TRBV15	.	once	TRBJ1-1	TGTGCCACCAGCAGAGGCAGGGAGAGGACTGAAGCTTTCTTT	CATSRGRERTEAFF
TRBV19	.	.	TRBJ2-3	TGTGCCAGTAGTGGGGATTTGGTAGATAGTACAGATACGCAGTATTTT	CASSGDLVDSTDTQYF
TRBV15	.	.	TRBJ1-5	TGTGCCACCAGCGGTGACGGTGGAGGGAGGCCCCAGCATTTT	CATSGDGGGRPQHF
TRBV10-3	TRBD1	few	TRBJ1-6	TGTGCCATCAGTGAGTCCGGGACAGGGACTTCCATTTCACCCCTCCACTTT	CAISESGTGTSISPLHF
TRBV4-1	.	few	TRBJ1-4	TGCGCCAGCAGCCAAGAAGGCAGGGGTGGTGAAAAACTGTTTTTT	CASSQEGRGGEKLFF
TRBV11-3	TRBD1	.	TRBJ2-1	TGTGCCAGCAGCCCTCACGGGACAGGGAACAATGAGCAGTTCTTC	CASSPHGTGNNEQFF
TRBV19	TRBD1	.	TRBJ1-1	TGTGCCAGTGGGAAGACAGGGCCAAAGAACACTGAAGCTTTCTTT	CASGKTGPKNTEAFF
TRBV30	.	.	TRBJ2-3	TGTGCCTGGAGTGAACGGGGGAACACAGATACGCAGTATTTT	CAWSERGNTDTQYF
TRBV15	.	.	TRBJ1-4	TGTGCCACCAGCAGAACGGAAGCCGCAACTAATGAAAAACTGTTTTTT	CATSRTEAATNEKLFF
TRBV19	.	.	TRBJ2-5	TGTGCCAGTAGTGGGGCAATCGCCCAAGAGACCCAGTACTTC	CASSGAIAQETQYF
TRBV11-3	.	.	TRBJ2-2	TGTGCCAGCAGCTTGGGGTACTACATGACCGGGGAGCTGTTTTTT	CASSLGYYMTGELFF
TRBV19	TRBD2	.	TRBJ2-2	TGTGCCAGTAGTATAGTTAGCGGGGGGTTCGGCGGGGAGCTGTTTTTT	CASSIVSGGFGGELFF
TRBV19	TRBD1	.	TRBJ1-1	TGTGCCAGTACCCCGACAGGGTCGGCCACTGAAGCTTTCTTT	CASTPTGSATEAFF
TRBV5-1	.	few	TRBJ1-1	TGCGCCAGCAGCTTAGGCTCAGGGAGCACTGAAGCTTTCTTT	CASSLGSGSTEAFF
TRBV30	.	once	TRBJ2-7	TGTGCCTGGAGCTCAGGGGAGCCCTATGAGCAGTACTTC	CAWSSGEPYEQYF
TRBV15	.	.	TRBJ1-6	TGTGCCACCAGAGCCCGGGACACTTACTCACCCCTCCACTTT	CATRARDTYSPLHF
TRBV15	.	.	TRBJ1-4	TGTGCCACCAGCAGAGATCTGACGAACGAAAAACTGTTTTTT	CATSRDLTNEKLFF
TRBV6-8	TRBD1	.	TRBJ1-1	TGTGCCAGCAGTGCCATGAGGGACAGCCTGGGTTTCTTT	CASSAMRDSLGFF
TRBV30	TRBD1	.	TRBJ1-3	TGTGCCTGGAGTGGCTACAGGGGCTACGGAAACACCATATATTTT	CAWSGYRGYGNTIYF
TRBV6-8	TRBD2	.	TRBJ2-7	TGTGCCACCAAAAAGTCCGGGACTAGCGGGAGGTACGAGCAGTACTTC	CATKKSGTSGRYEQYF
TRBV6-1	.	few	TRBJ1-2	TGTGCCAGCAGTGAAGCCGGTAGGGGGGTAGGCTACACCTTC	CASSEAGRGVGYTF
TRBV19	.	.	TRBJ1-3	TGTGCCAGTAGTCCGACGGGAGGAAACACCATATATTTT	CASSPTGGNTIYF
TRBV11-3	.	few	TRBJ1-4	TGTGCCAGCAGTCCGGTCCCTAGTTCTCCCACTACTAATGAAAAACTGTTTTTT	CASSPVPSSPTTNEKLFF
TRBV30	.	.	TRBJ2-5	TGTGCCTGGAGTACCAGACCCAATCAAGAGACCCAGTACTTC	CAWSTRPNQETQYF
TRBV11-3	.	few	TRBJ1-3	TGTGCCAGCAGCCCAGGGTTGTTCGGAAACACCATATATTTT	CASSPGLFGNTIYF
TRBV6-8	.	.	TRBJ1-4	TGTGCCAGCAGGAAGGGGGCAACTAATGAAAAACTGTTTTTT	CASRKGATNEKLFF
TRBV4-1	.	few	TRBJ1-6	TGCGCCAGCAGCCAAGCATACGGGGACGGGGATTCACCCCTCCACTTT	CASSQAYGDGDSPLHF
TRBV9	TRBD1	.	TRBJ1-2	TGTGCCAGCAGTTTGGACAGGGGACTTGACTATGGCTACACCTTC	CASSLDRGLDYGYTF
TRBV7-7	TRBD1	.	TRBJ2-7	TGTGCCAGCAGTCAAATGAATCGGGACAGTACCTACGAGCAGTACTTC	CASSQMNRDSTYEQYF
TRBV6-8	TRBD1	few	TRBJ1-5	TGTGCCAGCAGGAGGTACGGGACAGGGGGGCAGCCCCAGCATTTT	CASRRYGTGGQPQHF
TRBV19	TRBD2	.	TRBJ2-5	TGTGCCAGTAGCATGACTAGCGGGGTCCCCCAAGAGACCCAGTACTTC	CASSMTSGVPQETQYF
TRBV29-1	TRBD2	.	TRBJ2-2	TGCAGCGTTGAATGGCTAGCGGGGCCTTTAACCGGGGAGCTGTTTTTT	CSVEWLAGPLTGELFF
TRBV9	.	.	TRBJ1-4	TGTGCCAGCAGCGGAGCCGGTTGGACTAATGAAAAACTGTTTTTT	CASSGAGWTNEKLFF
TRBV18	.	.	TRBJ1-2	TGTGCCAGCTCACCACCTAGGACAGAGGGCTACACCTTC	CASSPPRTEGYTF
TRBV11-3	.	.	TRBJ2-3	TGTGCCAGCAGCTTAGATGGCGGGGGCACAGATACGCAGTATTTT	CASSLDGGGTDTQYF
TRBV9	.	.	TRBJ2-7	TGTGCCAGCAGCCCCCGAGGGGGAAATGGCGAGCAGTACTTC	CASSPRGGNGEQYF
TRBV6-8	TRBD2	few	TRBJ2-5	TGTGCCAGCAGGAGCGGGGTCCAAGAGACCCAGTACTTC	CASRSGVQETQYF